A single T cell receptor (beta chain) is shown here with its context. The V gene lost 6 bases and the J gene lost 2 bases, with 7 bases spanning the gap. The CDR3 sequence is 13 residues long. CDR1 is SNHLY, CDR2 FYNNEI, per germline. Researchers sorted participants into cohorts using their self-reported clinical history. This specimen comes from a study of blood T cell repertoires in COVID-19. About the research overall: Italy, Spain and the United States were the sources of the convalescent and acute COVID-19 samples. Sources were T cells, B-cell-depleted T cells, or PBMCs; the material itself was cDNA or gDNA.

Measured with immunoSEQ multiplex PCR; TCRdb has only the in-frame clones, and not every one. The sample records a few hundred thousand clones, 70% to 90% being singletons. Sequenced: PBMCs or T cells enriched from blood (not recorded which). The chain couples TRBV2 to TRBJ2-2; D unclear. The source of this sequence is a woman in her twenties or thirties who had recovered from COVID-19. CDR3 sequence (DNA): TGTGCCAGCAGCAGATCCAACACCGGGGAGCTGTTTTTT. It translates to CASSRSNTGELFF.